Each of the 5 T cell receptor beta chains below was sequenced from the same sample in a study of a mutant IDH1 vaccine in newly diagnosed glioma. The sample's time point: week 23, last vaccination. The study gave 300 ug of mutant IDH1 20-mer peptide per vaccine dose, with topical imiquimod. Some clones are missing from TCRdb's copy, which holds only in-frame ones; the method was immunoSEQ multiplex PCR. This sample has around 19,000 clones, with 82% found just once. These receptors lack a known antigen. The input for sequencing was PBMCs, taken from a glioma patient whose treatment included an IDH1 peptide vaccine. These receptors were taken from a man aged 25 to 40 with glioma.

This rearrangement joins TRBV14 to TRBJ1-4, with no clear D. The germline V gene has CDR1 SGHDN and CDR2 FVKESK. The CDR3 sequence is 15 residues long. V was pared by 4 bases and J by 5 bases, with 14 bases between. The CDR3 region is CASSLRPHRNEKLFF. CDR3 sequence (DNA): TGTGCCAGCAGCCTTAGACCGCACCGGAATGAAAAACTGTTTTTT.

Only a few counts were recorded for this clone. The chain combines TRBV11-1 with TRBJ1-1; no definite D call. Germline V gene lookup returns CDR1 SGHAT and CDR2 FQDESV (reference sequence). The germline V and J ends were trimmed by 0 bases and 7 bases, with 6 bases remaining between them. The CDR3 has 12 residues. The CDR3 nucleotides are TGTGCCAGCAGCTTAGCGGAGGATGAAGCTTTCTTT. It encodes CASSLAEDEAFF. Complete variable domain (other parts from reference TRBV11-1 and TRBJ1-1): EAEVAQSPRYKITEKSQAVAFWCDPISGHATLYWYRQILGQGPELLVQFQDESVVDDSQLPKDRFSAERLKGVDSTLKIQPAELGDSAMYLCASSLAEDEAFFGQGTRLTVV.

Only a few counts were recorded for this clone. The chain is built from TRBV27 and TRBJ2-3; tentatively, D is TRBD1 or TRBD2 (5 bases each). The V gene lost 6 bases and the J gene lost 5 bases, with 12 bases spanning the gap. This CDR3 contains 13 residues. Looked up from germline, CDR1 is MNHEY and CDR2 is SMNVEV (reference sequence). CDR3 DNA: TGTGCCAGCAGCGGGACCGCCGAAGATACGCAGTATTTT. Amino acids: CASSGTAEDTQYF.

J is TRBJ1-4 and V is TRBV27; D call uncertain. V was trimmed by 6 bases and J by 0 bases, leaving 8 bases between them. This CDR3 region has 14 residues. The germline gives CDR1 MNHEY, CDR2 SMNVEV (reference sequence). The CDR3 DNA reads TGTGCCAGCAGAAGAGGCTCAACTAATGAAAAACTGTTTTTT. Its translation: CASRRGSTNEKLFF.

V usage is TRBV13 and J usage is TRBJ2-3, with a weak D call TRBD1 (5 bases). V lost 0 bases and J lost 6, with 16 bases in between. CDR3 length equals 16 residues. CDR1 is PRHDT and CDR2 is FYEKMQ in the germline V gene (reference sequence). The CDR3, as DNA: TGTGCCAGCAGCTTAGGTCCGGACACCTTGGGGGATACGCAGTATTTT. Protein product: CASSLGPDTLGDTQYF.